These 14 T cell receptor beta chains were all obtained from the same sample, sequenced in a study of blood T cell repertoires in COVID-19. Profiling relied on immunoSEQ multiplex PCR, and the TCRdb table lists in-frame clones only, not all of them. The top ten clones hold around 18% of a sample with some 200,000 clones, around four fifths of them seen once. Sequencing was carried out using peripheral blood. Receptors originate from a woman of 80 years or more with active or convalescent COVID-19.

V and J are TRBV3-1 (or the pseudogene TRBV3-2) and TRBJ1-2; D may be TRBD1 (6 bases). Germline V gene data show CDR1 as LGHDT and CDR2 as YNNKEL (reference sequence). The germline V and J ends were trimmed by 2 bases and 4 bases, with 11 bases remaining between them. The CDR3 sequence is 14 residues long. This CDR3 is CASSQNTGIYGYTF. Written as DNA, the CDR3 is TGTGCCAGCAGCCAAAACACAGGGATCTATGGCTACACCTTC.

Only one count was recorded for this clone. This sequence joins TRBV15 and TRBJ2-7; tentatively, D is TRBD1 (6 bases). Germline V gives CDR1 LNHNV, CDR2 YYDKDF (reference sequence). This CDR3 contains 16 residues. Trimming shortened V by 3 bases and J by 7 bases, and 22 bases separated the two germline ends. CDR3 sequence (DNA): TGTGCCACCAGCAGCCCCCCCCAGGGGATAACGGGGGAGCAGTACTTC. Translating it yields CATSSPPQGITGEQYF.

V and J are TRBV4-2 and TRBJ2-1; D is perhaps TRBD2 (6 bases). V gave up 4 bases and J gave up 2 bases, with 15 bases separating them. There are 16 residues in the CDR3. Per germline, CDR1 LGHNA and CDR2 YNFKEQ. The CDR3 DNA follows: TGTGCCAGCAGCCGATCTCTATCGGGGGCCTACAATGAGCAGTTCTTC. Its translation is CASSRSLSGAYNEQFF.

Written as DNA, the CDR3 is TGTGCCAGCAGTTCCCCGGCGGGAAGACAGGGCTCCCTCCACTTT. Translating it yields CASSSPAGRQGSLHF. The V call is TRBV6-5, the J call TRBJ1-6, with 7 bases aligning to TRBD1. The CDR3 runs 15 residues. The V gene end was trimmed by 4 bases and the J gene end by 14 bases; junction bases not matched to a gene: 14. Germline lookup yields CDR1 MNHEY and CDR2 SVGAGI.

This clone was detected only a few times. The chain couples TRBV5-1 to TRBJ2-3; 7 bases are a match to TRBD2. Germline CDR1 SGHRS, CDR2 YFSETQ. The V gene end was trimmed by 3 bases and the J gene end by 0 bases; junction bases not matched to a gene: 7. The CDR3 has 16 amino acids. CDR3 in DNA: TGCGCCAGCAGCTCTCAGCGGGGCCAGAGCACAGATACGCAGTATTTT. Amino acid sequence: CASSSQRGQSTDTQYF.

At least ten counts were recorded for this clone. The rearrangement joins TRBV4-2 to TRBJ2-7, with D possibly TRBD2 on 5 matching bases. With 0 bases removed from V and 3 bases from J, the gap between germline ends came to 15 bases. Germline V gene lookup returns CDR1 LGHNA and CDR2 YNFKEQ. The CDR3 sequence is 16 residues long. As DNA, the CDR3 is TGTGCCAGCAGCCAAGATAGGGCGGCAACTAGCTACGAGCAGTACTTC. It codes for CASSQDRAATSYEQYF.

As regards this clone: A junction end diverges from the germline sequence, so it may reflect a read error. The genes are TRBV19 and TRBJ2-1; the D gene is possibly TRBD2 (7 bases). The CDR3 totals 13 residues. CDR1 is LNHDA and CDR2 is SQIVND in the germline V gene (reference sequence). CDR3 in DNA: TGTGCCAGTAGTCTAGAGGGGGGGACTTTCCCCGTCTTC. Protein: CASSLEGGTFPVF. Looking up the rest from reference TRBV19 and TRBJ2-1 gives the full variable domain: DGGITQSPKYLFRKEGQNVTLSCEQNLNHDAMYWYRQDPGQGLRLIYYSQIVNDFQKGDIAEGYSVSREKKESFPLTVTSAQKNPTAFYLCASSLEGGTFPVFGPGTRLTVL.

The V call is TRBV28, the J call TRBJ1-6; no firm D call. Germline V lookup: CDR1 MDHEN, CDR2 SYDVKM. V lost 2 bases, J lost 10 bases, and 18 bases lay in between. The CDR3 is 16 residues long. DNA for the CDR3: TGTGCCAGCAGTTTAAGCCGTCGTCCGTTATCCTCACCCCTCCACTTT. It codes for CASSLSRRPLSSPLHF.

This clone was observed a few times. The chain employs TRBV18 and TRBJ2-7, with a possible D match to TRBD2 (5 bases). From germline, CDR1 is KGHSH and CDR2 LQKENI. CDR3 length: 15 residues. V was pared by 0 bases and J by 7 bases, with 16 bases between. The CDR3 sequence: CASSPPGIGVSEQYF. CDR3 coding DNA: TGTGCCAGCTCACCACCGGGAATCGGGGTTAGTGAGCAGTACTTC.

The V call is TRBV5-1, the J call TRBJ2-5; D might be TRBD2 (5 bases). The V gene lost 6 bases and the J gene lost 2 bases, with 17 bases spanning the gap. CDR1 and CDR2 (germline): SGHRS, YFSETQ. The CDR3 spans 15 residues. Here the CDR3 DNA reads TGCGCCAGCAAAGAGGTCGGAGGCGGGCAAGAGACCCAGTACTTC. It yields the protein CASKEVGGGQETQYF.

In its sample, this clone was seen a few times. This chain joins TRBV5-4 and TRBJ2-7; 14 bases match TRBD2. Germline CDR1 is SGHNT and CDR2 is YYREEE (reference sequence). V dropped 2 bases and J dropped 7; count of bases not matched to a gene: 5. CDR3 length: 15 residues. Here the CDR3 reads CASSFRTSGGSEQYF. CDR3 nucleotides: TGTGCCAGCAGCTTCAGGACTAGCGGGGGGAGTGAGCAGTACTTC.

CDR3 region: CSVKRPGQESVETQYF. The CDR3 DNA follows: TGCAGCGTTAAACGACCGGGACAGGAGAGTGTGGAGACCCAGTACTTC. The V gene is TRBV29-1, the J gene TRBJ2-5, with TRBD1 identical over 8 bases. Germline V gene data show CDR1 as SQVTM and CDR2 as ANQGSEA. This CDR3 is built from 16 residues. The V gene end was trimmed by 5 bases and the J gene end by 5 bases; junction bases not matched to a gene: 16.

The V and J genes are TRBV19 and TRBJ1-2; 7 bases line up with TRBD1. Trimming cost V 6 bases and J 4 bases; bases outside gene matches: 8. This CDR3 has 14 residues. Per germline, CDR1 LNHDA and CDR2 SQIVND (reference sequence). CDR3 loop: CASRGQGTVYGYTF. CDR3 bases: TGTGCCAGTAGGGGCCAAGGGACAGTCTATGGCTACACCTTC.

The rearrangement joins TRBV11-2 to TRBJ2-5; 10 bases are a match to TRBD2. Germline CDR1 is SGHAT and CDR2 is FQNNGV. V gave up 3 bases and J gave up 2 bases; unmatched junction bases: 9. The CDR3 is 17 residues long. CDR3: CASSFPGLAEKQETQYF. The DNA of the CDR3 is TGTGCCAGCAGCTTCCCAGGACTAGCGGAAAAACAAGAGACCCAGTACTTC.